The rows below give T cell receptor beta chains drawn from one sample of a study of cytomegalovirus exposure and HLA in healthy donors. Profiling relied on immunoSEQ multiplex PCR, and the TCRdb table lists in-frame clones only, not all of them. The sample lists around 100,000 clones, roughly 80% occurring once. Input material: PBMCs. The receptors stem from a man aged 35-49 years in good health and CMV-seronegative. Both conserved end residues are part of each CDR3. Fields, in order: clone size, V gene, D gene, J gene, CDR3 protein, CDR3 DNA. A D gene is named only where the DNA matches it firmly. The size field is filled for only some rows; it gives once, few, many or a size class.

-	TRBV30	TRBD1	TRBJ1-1	CACRTGGLTEAFF	TGTGCCTGTCGGACAGGGGGCCTCACTGAAGCTTTCTTT
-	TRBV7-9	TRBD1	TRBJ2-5	CASSPGTGGTETQYF	TGTGCCAGCAGCCCTGGGACAGGGGGGACTGAGACCCAGTACTTC
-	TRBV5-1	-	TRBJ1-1	CASSLGSGEAFF	TGCGCCAGCAGCTTGGGGTCCGGTGAAGCTTTCTTT
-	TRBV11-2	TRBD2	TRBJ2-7	CASSLQWASGASYEQYF	TGTGCCAGCAGTCTTCAATGGGCTAGCGGGGCCTCCTACGAGCAGTACTTC
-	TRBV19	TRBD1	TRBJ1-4	CASSKGQGAGHEKLFF	TGTGCCAGTAGTAAGGGACAGGGGGCCGGTCATGAAAAACTGTTTTTT
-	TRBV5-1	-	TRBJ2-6	CASGTGSGGANVLTF	TGCGCCAGCGGAACAGGGTCGGGAGGGGCCAACGTCCTGACTTTC
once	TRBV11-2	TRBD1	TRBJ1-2	CASSPGQGAWGYTF	TGTGCCAGCAGCCCAGGACAGGGGGCTTGGGGCTACACCTTC
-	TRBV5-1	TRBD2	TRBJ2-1	CASTPRGATYNEQFF	TGCGCCAGTACCCCGCGGGGGGCGACCTACAATGAGCAGTTCTTC
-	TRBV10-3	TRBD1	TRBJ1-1	CAISDGDSGEAFF	TGTGCCATCAGTGATGGGGACAGCGGTGAAGCTTTCTTT
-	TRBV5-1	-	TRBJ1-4	CASSREPNEKLFF	TGCGCCAGCAGCCGCGAACCTAATGAAAAACTGTTTTTT
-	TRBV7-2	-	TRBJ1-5	CASSLVAGNNQPQHF	TGTGCCAGCAGCTTAGTCGCAGGGAACAATCAGCCCCAGCATTTT
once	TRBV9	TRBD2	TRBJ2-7	CASSPGLAGYEQYF	TGTGCCAGCAGCCCCGGGTTAGCGGGCTACGAGCAGTACTTC
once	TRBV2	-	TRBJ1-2	CARQGYGYTF	TGTGCACGACAAGGCTATGGCTACACCTTC
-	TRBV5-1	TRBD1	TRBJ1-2	CASSLGTGDYGYTF	TGCGCCAGCAGCTTGGGGACAGGGGACTATGGCTACACCTTC
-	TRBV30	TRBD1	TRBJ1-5	CAWTGDSSSNQPQHF	TGTGCCTGGACGGGGGACAGTTCAAGCAATCAGCCCCAGCATTTT
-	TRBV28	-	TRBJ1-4	CASSLAGATNEKLFF	TGTGCCAGCAGCCTGGCGGGGGCAACTAATGAAAAACTGTTTTTT
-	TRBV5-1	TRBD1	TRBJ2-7	CASSLEPRQGSEQYF	TGCGCCAGCAGCTTGGAACCCAGACAGGGGTCCGAGCAGTACTTC
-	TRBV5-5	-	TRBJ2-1	CASSLLSESEQFF	TGTGCCAGCAGCTTATTGAGTGAATCAGAGCAGTTCTTC
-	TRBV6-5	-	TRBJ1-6	CASSYQGLDSPLHF	TGTGCCAGCAGTTACCAGGGGTTGGATTCACCCCTCCACTTT
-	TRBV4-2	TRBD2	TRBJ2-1	CASSQELTSGHNEQFF	TGTGCCAGCAGCCAAGAATTGACTAGCGGTCACAATGAGCAGTTCTTC
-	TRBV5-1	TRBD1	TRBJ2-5	CASSLAGTDRQETQYF	TGCGCCAGCAGCTTGGCCGGGACAGACCGCCAAGAGACCCAGTACTTC
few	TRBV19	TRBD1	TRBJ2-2	CASSPRQGLAGELFF	TGTGCCAGTAGTCCGCGACAGGGGTTAGCCGGGGAGCTGTTTTTT
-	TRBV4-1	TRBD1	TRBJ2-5	CASSRTGKETQYF	TGCGCCAGCAGCCGGACAGGAAAAGAGACCCAGTACTTC
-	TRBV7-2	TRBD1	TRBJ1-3	CASSLASNRGIISGNTIYF	TGTGCCAGCAGCTTAGCATCAAACAGGGGAATCATCTCTGGAAACACCATATATTTT
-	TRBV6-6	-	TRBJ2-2	CASSYSIQVNTGELFF	TGTGCCAGCAGTTACTCGATTCAGGTGAACACCGGGGAGCTGTTTTTT
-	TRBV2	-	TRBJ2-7	CARDRHRRRSYEQYF	TGTGCCAGGGATAGACATCGCCGCAGATCCTACGAGCAGTACTTC
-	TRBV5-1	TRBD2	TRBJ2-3	CASSLAMRGDSDTQYF	TGCGCCAGCAGCTTGGCCATGCGGGGGGACTCAGATACGCAGTATTTT
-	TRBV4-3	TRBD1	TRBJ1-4	CASSQDLVGDRGFGNEKLFF	TGCGCCAGCAGCCAAGATTTAGTCGGGGACAGGGGATTTGGTAATGAAAAACTGTTTTTT
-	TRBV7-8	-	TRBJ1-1	CASSLAAGITEAFF	TGTGCCAGCAGCTTAGCGGCAGGGATTACTGAAGCTTTCTTT
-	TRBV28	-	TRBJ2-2	CASSLSRRGGELFF	TGTGCCAGCAGTTTATCGCGACGGGGCGGGGAGCTGTTTTTT
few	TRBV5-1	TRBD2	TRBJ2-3	CASSRLAGRSTDTQYF	TGCGCCAGCTCTAGGCTAGCGGGGCGCAGCACAGATACGCAGTATTTT
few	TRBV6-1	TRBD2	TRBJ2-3	CASSPSGGAADTQYF	TGTGCCAGCAGCCCTAGCGGGGGGGCGGCAGATACGCAGTATTTT
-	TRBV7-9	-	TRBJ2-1	CASSPSVYEQFF	TGTGCCAGCAGCCCGAGCGTCTATGAGCAGTTCTTC
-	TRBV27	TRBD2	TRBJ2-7	CASSFGGEIYEQYF	TGTGCCAGCAGTTTTGGGGGGGAAATATACGAGCAGTACTTC
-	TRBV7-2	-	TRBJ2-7	CASSLEQVITYEQYF	TGTGCCAGCAGCTTAGAGCAGGTCATAACCTACGAGCAGTACTTC
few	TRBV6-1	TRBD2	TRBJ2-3	CASRGGDTQYF	TGTGCCAGCAGGGGAGGGGATACGCAGTATTTT
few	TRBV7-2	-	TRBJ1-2	CASSLAGGYTF	TGTGCCAGCAGCTTGGCTGGCGGCTACACCTTC